This T cell receptor (beta chain) was captured by sequencing in a study of blood T cell repertoires in COVID-19. Assay: immunoSEQ multiplex PCR; the TCRdb copy retains only in-frame clones and omits some. The table has some 250,000 clones, around 90% seen once; the top ten hold approximately 1.3%. This CDR3 comprises 12 residues. Per germline, CDR1 KGHDR and CDR2 SFDVKD. V lost 6 bases to trimming and J lost 7 bases, with 9 bases between them. In its sample, this clone was seen once. The rearrangement joins TRBV24-1 to TRBJ1-5; maybe TRBD1 (6 bases). The TCR was taken from a human donor in a cohort exposed to, infected with or recovered from COVID-19 (not recorded which). The donor label of this sample is uncertain. Material: PBMCs or T cells enriched from blood (not recorded which). The CDR3 DNA reads as TGTGCCACCAGTAAGGGGGAGCAGCCCCAGCATTTT. Protein sequence: CATSKGEQPQHF.